This section outlines one TCR beta chain sequence together with its context. The antigen remains unidentified. Blood PBMC samples: pre-vaccination, two weeks post third vaccination, and at tumor progression. V was clipped by 1 base and J by 13 bases; unmatched bases: 11. Germline CDR1 MGHRA, CDR2 YSYEKL. This CDR3 has 15 amino acids. Profiled with immunoSEQ multiplex PCR; TCRdb holds only in-frame clones, not every one. The sample consists of tens of thousands of clones, over 75% of them appearing once. The data originate from a study of glioma-infiltrating T cells after dendritic cell vaccination. Study details: Monocyte-derived dendritic cells, cultured 7 to 8 days with IL-4 and GM-CSF, were pulsed with autologous tumor lysate.

Study-wide findings and caveats: Longer survival after dendritic cell vaccination followed higher pretreatment TIL content.

Source: blood, taken before dendritic cell vaccination. The clonotype was recovered from a human donor with glioblastoma. The chain employs TRBV4-1 and TRBJ2-1, with 9 nucleotides matching TRBD2. DNA of the CDR3: TGCGCCAGCAGCCAAGGGGCTAGCGGGATGCGATCCCAGTTCTTC. This gives the protein CASSQGASGMRSQFF.